The 26 T cell receptor beta chains given below trace back to one sample, sequenced in a study of blood T cells in healthy people across ages (dated by TCRdb to 2013 to 2016). Preparation of the library involved 5' RACE. Sequencing relied on an Illumina HiSeq 2500. A second PCR of about 6 to 11 cycles was performed with a sample-barcoded 5' primer and a J-beta primer mix. The public reads were reprocessed in TCRdb via fastp at Q25 and MiXCR, keeping in-frame beta chains. Rows matching on CDR3 protein sequence are summarized as one entry with the most common DNA and genes. This sample lists 750,000 to 950,000 distinct CDR3 sequences; about 27% were detected once. The ten largest clonotypes hold 9.5% to 13% of the sample. These data also featured in a second study, about T cells of mothers and their children.

The sample taken for sequencing was blood. Source of these receptors: a woman in her forties in good health.

The chain joins TRBV28 to TRBJ2-4; tentative D call: TRBD1 (6 bases). The J call is uncertain, as TRBJ2-7 better fits the DNA end. The CDR3 covers 14 residues. Germline V CDR1 and CDR2: MDHEN, SYDVKM. CDR3 protein: CASRDLDSSYEQYF. The CDR3 nucleotides are TGTGCCAGCAGGGACCTGGACAGCTCCTACGAGCAGTACTTC.

This chain joins TRBV2 and TRBJ2-3; a weak D match, TRBD2 (5 bases). Germline V gene data show CDR1 as SNHLY and CDR2 as FYNNEI. V shed 7 bases and J shed 5 bases, with 16 bases lying between them. CDR3 length: 14 amino acids. The CDR3 region has the DNA TGTGCCAGCATCCCGGGATCACCGGAAGATACGCAGTATTTT. It encodes CASIPGSPEDTQYF.

This clonotype appeared a few times. The CDR3 here is CASSPHGGPQHF. CDR3 coding DNA: TGTGCCAGCAGCCCGCATGGGGGGCCCCAGCATTTT. The chain employs TRBV7-6 and TRBJ1-5; D might be TRBD1 (5 bases). Germline values: CDR1 SGHVS, CDR2 FNYEAQ. Trimming stripped 5 bases from V and 9 bases from J, with 11 bases between. This CDR3 comprises 12 residues.

This chain connects TRBV20-1 to TRBJ2-5, with D tentatively TRBD1 (6 bases). The CDR3 is 14 amino acids. Germline V gives CDR1 DFQATT, CDR2 SNEGSKA (reference sequence). The V and J ends lost 5 bases and 3 bases respectively, with 16 bases between them. The CDR3 here is CSAFAGQLKETQYF. In nucleotides, the CDR3 is TGCAGTGCTTTCGCCGGACAGTTGAAAGAGACCCAGTACTTC.

This clonotype has a handful of counts. The CDR3 nucleotides read TGCGCCAGCAGCTTGCTCACAACTAGCGGGGGGGCGGTCGAACAGTTCTTC. Protein: CASSLLTTSGGAVEQFF. This rearrangement joins TRBV5-1 to TRBJ2-1, with TRBD2 identical over 13 bases. Trimming took 1 base from V and 13 from J; bases not matched to a gene: 14. The length of the CDR3 is 17 residues. Per the germline V gene, CDR1 is SGHRS and CDR2 is YFSETQ.

Turning to this clonotype: Its ends do not fully match the called genes, so a read error is possible. The V gene is TRBV29-1, the J gene TRBJ2-7; D uncertain. This CDR3 is built from 14 residues. In germline, CDR1 is SQVTM, CDR2 ANQGSEA. This CDR3 reads CNVEDPLIPYEQYF. The CDR3, as DNA: TGCAACGTTGAAGACCCCCTTATTCCCTACGAGCAGTACTTC.

This rearrangement joins TRBV28 to TRBJ2-7; the D call may be TRBD1 or TRBD2 (5 bases each). Trimming removed 7 bases at V and 7 bases at J, with 26 bases between. The germline gives CDR1 MDHEN, CDR2 SYDVKM. The CDR3 contains 16 residues. The CDR3 reads CASNLQGPSSYNEQYF. The CDR3 DNA reads TGTGCCAGCAACCTCCAGGGACCCAGCTCCTACAATGAGCAGTACTTC.

With respect to this clonotype: This could be a read error, since a much larger clone is one nucleotide away. This chain's CDR3 is CASSSAPGQYDEQFF. In nucleotides, the CDR3 is TGTGCCAGCAGCTCAGCCCCCGGACAGTACGATGAGCAGTTCTTC. V and J are TRBV7-8 and TRBJ2-1; D possibly corresponds to TRBD1 (6 bases). V was pared by 4 bases and J by 8 bases, with 18 bases between. The length of the CDR3 is 15 residues. Germline-derived CDR1 and CDR2 are SGHVS and FQNEAQ.

This clonotype was observed a few times. The V call is TRBV5-4, the J call TRBJ1-1; D gene ambiguous. Trimming pared 0 bases from V and 1 base from J, leaving 7 bases between. Germline-derived CDR1 and CDR2 are SGHNT and YYREEE (reference sequence). This CDR3 is 14 amino acids long. The CDR3 DNA follows: TGTGCCAGCAGCTTGGGGATATGGAACACTGAAGCTTTCTTT. It codes for CASSLGIWNTEAFF.

The table lists this clonotype with a few counts. V gene TRBV18 combines with J gene TRBJ1-1; D gene uncertain. The CDR3 runs to 12 residues. V was pared by 3 bases and J by 8 bases, with 10 bases between. Germline V gives CDR1 KGHSH, CDR2 LQKENI. The CDR3 spells CASSPILPEAFF. The DNA of the CDR3 is TGTGCCAGCTCACCCATCCTCCCGGAAGCTTTCTTT.

This sequence joins TRBV3-1 and TRBJ1-2, with D maybe TRBD1 (6 bases). Per germline, CDR1 LGHDT and CDR2 YNNKEL (reference sequence). The CDR3 consists of 14 residues. V was pared by 11 bases and J by 4 bases, with 20 bases between. The CDR3 reads CAGTFLGQRYGYTF. Here the CDR3 DNA reads TGTGCCGGCACCTTCCTTGGACAGCGCTATGGCTACACCTTC.

The chain recombines TRBV3-1 with TRBJ2-7; D ambiguous. CDR3 length: 13 amino acids. The germline V gene encodes CDR1 LGHDT and CDR2 YNNKEL (reference sequence). Trimming pared 3 bases from V and 3 bases from J, leaving 9 bases between. CDR3 DNA sequence: TGTGCCAGCAGCCACTTGGACGGCTACGAGCAGTACTTC. Amino acid sequence: CASSHLDGYEQYF.

A few counts support this clonotype. The V gene is TRBV4-3, the J gene TRBJ2-7, with 10 bases fitting TRBD2. With V trimmed by 0 bases and J by 1 base, 6 bases remained unmatched. The germline V gene has CDR1 LGHNA and CDR2 YSLEER. The CDR3 contains 17 residues. The CDR3 loop is CASSQEPRTSGSYEQYF. Here the CDR3 DNA reads TGCGCCAGCAGCCAAGAACCCCGGACTAGCGGTTCCTACGAGCAGTACTTC.

Remarks on this clonotype: A much larger clonotype is one base distant, so this may be a read error. The chain has TRBV7-2 and TRBJ2-5; no firm D call. This CDR3 is built from 13 residues. CDR1 is SGHTA and CDR2 is FQGNSA in the germline V gene. The CDR3 nucleotides are TGTGGCAGCAGCTTAGCTGGGAAAGAGACCCAGTACTTC. This sequence encodes CGSSLAGKETQYF.

In the case of this clonotype: The junction and the germline gene differ at one end; a read error may be behind it. This rearrangement joins TRBV7-2 to TRBJ2-1; D is uncertain. This CDR3 region has 14 residues. Looked up from germline, CDR1 is SGHTA and CDR2 is FQGNSA. This CDR3 reads CAGRLMQSVDEQFF. The CDR3 DNA is TGTGCCGGCAGGCTTATGCAATCCGTGGATGAGCAGTTCTTC.

This clonotype was seen a few times. J is TRBJ1-1 and V is TRBV6-2 or TRBV6-3, with D perhaps matching TRBD1 (6 bases). Trimming stripped 4 bases from V and 0 bases from J, with 15 bases between. The CDR3 has 16 residues. CDR1 and CDR2 (germline): MNHEY, SVGEGT. The CDR3 nucleotides read TGTGCCAGCAGTTTAAACGGGGGGCGCGTGAACACTGAAGCTTTCTTT. Amino acids: CASSLNGGRVNTEAFF.

To note about this clonotype: Sequence at one end of the junction differs from germline and may be a read error. V gene TRBV20-1 combines with J gene TRBJ2-6; 9 nucleotides line up with TRBD1. From germline, CDR1 is DFQATT and CDR2 SNEGSKA (reference sequence). This CDR3 has 19 residues. The CDR3 DNA is TGCAATGCGTTTGGGGGGTCGGACAGGGGAAAGGCTGGGGCCAACGTCCGGACTTTC. Amino acid sequence: CNAFGGSDRGKAGANVRTF.

Worth noting for this clonotype: At one of its ends the junction is not consistent with the germline gene, which may arise from a read error. The V gene is TRBV7-3, the J gene TRBJ2-1; 10 bases line up with TRBD2. This CDR3 is built from 17 residues. Looked up from germline, CDR1 is SGHTA and CDR2 is FQGTGA. CDR3 region: CASSLSGGASSYDEQFF. The CDR3 nucleotides are TGTGCCAGCAGCCTGAGCGGGGGGGCCAGCTCCTACGATGAGCAGTTCTTC.

This clonotype was recorded at least ten times. This chain links TRBV4-2 with TRBJ2-1; D not resolved. Germline V CDR1 and CDR2: LGHNA, YNFKEQ. V lost 0 bases, J lost 15 bases, and 9 bases lay in between. This CDR3 region has 11 residues. The CDR3 region is CASSQDGAGFF. The CDR3 DNA reads TGTGCCAGCAGCCAAGATGGTGCAGGGTTCTTC.

This chain connects TRBV7-9 to TRBJ2-5; D may correspond to TRBD1 or TRBD2 (7 bases each). V lost 6 bases, J lost 2 bases, and 16 bases lay in between. CDR3 length: 15 amino acids. The germline V gene encodes CDR1 SEHNR and CDR2 FQNEAQ (reference sequence). In nucleotides, the CDR3 is TGTGCCAGCAGATCAGGGGGGGCACTTCAAGAGACCCAGTACTTC. Amino acid sequence: CASRSGGALQETQYF. The entire variable domain, with the rest obtained from reference TRBV7-9 and TRBJ2-5, is as follows: DTGVSQNPRHKITKRGQNVTFRCDPISEHNRLYWYRQTLGQGPEFLTYFQNEAQLEKSRLLSDRFSAERPKGSFSTLEIQRTEQGDSAMYLCASRSGGALQETQYFGPGTRLLVL.

This clonotype was picked up a small number of times. The gene calls are TRBV13 and TRBJ2-7, with D perhaps matching TRBD2 (5 bases). CDR1 PRHDT and CDR2 FYEKMQ come from the germline V gene (reference sequence). The CDR3 extends over 14 amino acids. V was pared by 1 base and J by 6 bases, with 13 bases between. For the CDR3, the DNA is TGTGCCAGCAGCTTAGCGGGGTCGGGGAGCGAGCAGTACTTC. Amino acids: CASSLAGSGSEQYF.

The CDR3 protein is CASSQYFGTSGSPLHF. The CDR3 DNA follows: TGTGCCAGCAGCCAATATTTTGGGACATCGGGTTCACCCCTCCACTTT. The chain couples TRBV14 to TRBJ1-6, with a weak D call TRBD1 (6 bases). The CDR3 covers 16 residues. The V end was cut by 2 bases, the J end by 9 bases, with 17 bases between. Per the germline V gene, CDR1 is SGHDN and CDR2 is FVKESK.

V usage is TRBV28 and J usage is TRBJ2-1, with a tentative D call TRBD1 (5 bases). Germline V gene lookup returns CDR1 MDHEN and CDR2 SYDVKM. This CDR3 region has 16 residues. V was shortened by 3 bases and J by 6 bases, with 18 bases between the two germline ends. The chain's CDR3 is CASSFNSGPRGNEQFF. In DNA form, the CDR3 reads TGTGCCAGCAGTTTTAACTCCGGGCCTAGGGGCAATGAGCAGTTCTTC.

In this sample, this clonotype turned up many times. CDR3 DNA sequence: TGTGCCAGCAGCTTAGTGAGGACAGGGAGCAACGAGCAGTACTTC. This sequence encodes CASSLVRTGSNEQYF. The J gene is TRBJ2-7, the V gene TRBV7-9; 8 bases map to TRBD1. V was pared by 1 base and J by 5 bases, with 7 bases of the junction left unmatched. This CDR3 is 15 amino acids long. CDR1 is SEHNR, CDR2 FQNEAQ, per germline (reference sequence).

This sequence joins TRBV5-1 and TRBJ2-3, with D unclear. CDR1 SGHRS and CDR2 YFSETQ come from the germline V gene. The V end lost 0 bases, the J end lost 4 bases, and 6 bases lay between the germline ends. The CDR3 spans 13 residues. CDR3: CASSLEAPDTQYF. For the CDR3, the DNA is TGCGCCAGCAGCTTGGAGGCTCCAGATACGCAGTATTTT.

This clonotype was observed many times. The rearrangement links TRBV20-1 to TRBJ2-1; D not certain. V lost 1 base and J 3 bases, leaving 13 bases between the germline ends. The CDR3 length is 15 residues. The germline CDR1 and CDR2 sequences are DFQATT and SNEGSKA (reference sequence). The CDR3 DNA follows: TGCAGTGCTAGAGGCCGGCTAGTGGGCTACAATGAGCAGTTCTTC. Its protein is CSARGRLVGYNEQFF.